A single sample is the source of the 14 T cell receptor beta chains below, sequenced in a study of blood T cells in healthy people across ages. A J-beta primer mix and a sample-barcoded 5' primer were used in a second PCR of roughly 6 to 11 cycles. TCRdb recomputed calls from the 5' RACE reads with MiXCR, one row per CDR3 protein. Of 1.5 million to 2 million distinct CDR3 sequences listed, around 48% are singletons. The specimen was blood. Receptors originate from a woman in her forties in good health.

The V and J genes are TRBV5-4 and TRBJ2-1; tentatively, D is TRBD2 (6 bases). The V gene lost 2 bases and the J gene lost 5 bases, with 17 bases spanning the gap. Looked up from germline, CDR1 is SGHNT and CDR2 is YYREEE (reference sequence). This CDR3 spans 16 amino acids. CDR3 loop: CASSFTGPAGHNEQFF. The CDR3 coding sequence is TGTGCCAGCAGCTTTACGGGACCAGCGGGCCACAATGAGCAGTTCTTC.

This clonotype has more than one count but fewer than ten. The rearrangement uses TRBV4-3 and TRBJ2-1, with TRBD1 as a possible D gene (7 bases). In germline, CDR1 is LGHNA, CDR2 YSLEER. Trimming took off 2 bases at V and 5 bases at J, with 13 bases between the two ends. This CDR3 has 15 amino acids. CDR3 in DNA: TGCGCCAGCAGCCAATGGGGCAGGGGGGACAATGAGCAGTTCTTC. This codes for CASSQWGRGDNEQFF.

There are a few counts of this clonotype. This chain links TRBV28 with TRBJ2-7, with D perhaps TRBD1 (5 bases). Trimming pared 7 bases from V and 0 bases from J, leaving 13 bases between. The CDR3 consists of 14 residues. Germline V gene sequence: CDR1 MDHEN, CDR2 SYDVKM. The CDR3 region is CASTPPGISYEQYF. The CDR3 coding sequence is TGTGCCAGCACCCCCCCAGGGATCTCCTACGAGCAGTACTTC.

The rearrangement joins TRBV7-3 to TRBJ2-5, with 9 bases fitting TRBD1. CDR1 and CDR2 (germline): SGHTA, FQGTGA. Trimming removed 5 bases from V and 4 bases from J; junction bases left unmatched: 5. This CDR3 has 14 amino acids. CDR3 in amino acids: CASSIPGQGETQYF. CDR3 coding DNA: TGTGCCAGCAGCATCCCGGGACAGGGAGAGACCCAGTACTTC.

A few counts support this clonotype. The chain has TRBV6-6 and TRBJ2-1, with 8 positions matching TRBD2. Trimming cost V 7 bases and J 7 bases; bases outside gene matches: 9. This CDR3 is built from 14 residues. Germline loops: CDR1 MNHNY, CDR2 SVGAGI (reference sequence). The CDR3 sequence is CASKWGGGFNEQFF. The CDR3 DNA is TGTGCCAGCAAATGGGGCGGGGGGTTTAATGAGCAGTTCTTC.

Only a few counts were recorded for this clonotype. V gene TRBV20-1 combines with J gene TRBJ2-7, with 8 bases that match TRBD1. Germline V gene sequence: CDR1 DFQATT, CDR2 SNEGSKA (reference sequence). V dropped 4 bases and J dropped 7; count of bases not matched to a gene: 9. The CDR3 contains 13 residues. CDR3 sequence: CSATRQGAREQYF. CDR3 bases: TGCAGTGCTACCAGGCAGGGGGCACGAGAGCAGTACTTC.

The chain links TRBV20-1 to TRBJ2-7; D not certain. Trimming removed 3 bases from V and 4 bases from J, with 7 bases in between. CDR1 is DFQATT and CDR2 is SNEGSKA in the germline V gene (reference sequence). This CDR3 is built from 11 residues. As DNA, the CDR3 is TGCAGTGCTAGTATAGCTTACGAGCAGTACTTC. It encodes CSASIAYEQYF.

The chain has TRBV20-1 and TRBJ2-3, with TRBD2 as a possible D gene (6 bases). The germline gives CDR1 DFQATT, CDR2 SNEGSKA (reference sequence). The germline V and J ends were trimmed by 0 bases and 4 bases, with 14 bases remaining between them. This CDR3 has 15 residues. The CDR3 here is CSARDGRGGADTQYF. CDR3 nucleotide sequence: TGCAGTGCTAGAGATGGGCGGGGTGGGGCAGATACGCAGTATTTT.

In its sample, this clonotype was seen a few times. This sequence joins TRBV6-5 and TRBJ1-6, with 8 bases aligning to TRBD1. V dropped 4 bases and J dropped 5; count of bases not matched to a gene: 16. Germline V gives CDR1 MNHEY, CDR2 SVGAGI. The CDR3 has 19 residues. The CDR3 DNA reads as TGTGCCAGCAGTTTACCCCGGACAGGGTGGACACAAAATAATTCACCCCTCCACTTT. Translating it yields CASSLPRTGWTQNNSPLHF.

This rearrangement joins TRBV7-9 to TRBJ2-3; maybe TRBD1 (5 bases). V was clipped by 5 bases and J by 12 bases, with 18 bases between them. Germline CDR1 and CDR2: SEHNR and FQNEAQ (reference sequence). This CDR3 is 13 amino acids long. The CDR3 loop reads CASSLTTPRVQYF. In nucleotides, the CDR3 is TGTGCCAGCAGCCTAACTACCCCCAGGGTTCAGTATTTT.

J is TRBJ2-7 and V is TRBV7-2; a possible D gene is TRBD2 (7 bases). The V end was cut by 5 bases, the J end by 6 bases, with 14 bases between. Germline loops: CDR1 SGHTA, CDR2 FQGNSA. The CDR3 loop spans 13 amino acids. Here the CDR3 DNA reads TGTGCCAGCAGCAACGGGGGGCGGAGCGAGCAGTACTTC. Its translation is CASSNGGRSEQYF.

DNA of the CDR3: TGTGCCAGCAGCCAGCGACAGGGTCTAAGGCTGTTTTTT. Protein product: CASSQRQGLRLFF. The J gene is TRBJ1-4, the V gene TRBV7-8; TRBD1 aligns across 7 bases. The ends lost 5 bases at V and 14 bases at J; junction bases unmatched: 11. CDR3 length: 13 amino acids. Germline V lookup: CDR1 SGHVS, CDR2 FQNEAQ.

Comment on this clonotype: At one end the junction does not follow the germline gene, possibly because of a read error. The V call is TRBV7-2, the J call TRBJ2-5; 7 positions match TRBD2. Germline CDR1 SGHTA, CDR2 FQGNSA. The CDR3 spans 15 residues. The CDR3 DNA follows: TGTGCCTGCAGCCGGGGGAGGGCTAGCGGACGGACCCAGTACTTC. Protein sequence: CACSRGRASGRTQYF. Using reference TRBV7-2 and TRBJ2-5 for the parts outside the CDR3, the full variable domain is GAGVSQSPSNKVTEKGKDVELRCDPISGHTALYWYRQSLGQGLEFLIYFQGNSAPDKSGLPSDRFSAERTGGSVSTLTIQRTQQEDSAVYLCACSRGRASGRTQYFGPGTRLLVL.

This clonotype was observed a handful of times. The genes are TRBV2 and TRBJ2-1, with D perhaps TRBD1 (6 bases). Germline CDR1 is SNHLY and CDR2 is FYNNEI. The CDR3 has 14 residues. V was pared by 2 bases and J by 8 bases, with 13 bases between. CDR3 bases: TGTGCCAGCAGTGAACGCAGGGGAGTTCATGAGCAGTTCTTC. It translates to CASSERRGVHEQFF.